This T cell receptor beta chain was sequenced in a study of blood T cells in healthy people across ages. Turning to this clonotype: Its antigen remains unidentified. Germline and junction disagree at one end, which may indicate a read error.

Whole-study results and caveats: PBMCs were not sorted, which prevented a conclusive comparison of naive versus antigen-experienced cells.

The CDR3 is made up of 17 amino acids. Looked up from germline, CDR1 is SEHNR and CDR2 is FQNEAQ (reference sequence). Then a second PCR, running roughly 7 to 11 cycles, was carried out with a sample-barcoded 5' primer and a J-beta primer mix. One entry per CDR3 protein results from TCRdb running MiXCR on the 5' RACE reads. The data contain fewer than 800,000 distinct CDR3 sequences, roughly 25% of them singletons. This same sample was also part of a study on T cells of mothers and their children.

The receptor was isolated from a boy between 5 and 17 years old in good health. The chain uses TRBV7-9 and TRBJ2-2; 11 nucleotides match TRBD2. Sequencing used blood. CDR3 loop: CVSSSHSGRAFAGELFF. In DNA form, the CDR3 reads TGTGTCAGCAGCTCGCATAGCGGGAGGGCCTTTGCCGGGGAGCTGTTTTTT.